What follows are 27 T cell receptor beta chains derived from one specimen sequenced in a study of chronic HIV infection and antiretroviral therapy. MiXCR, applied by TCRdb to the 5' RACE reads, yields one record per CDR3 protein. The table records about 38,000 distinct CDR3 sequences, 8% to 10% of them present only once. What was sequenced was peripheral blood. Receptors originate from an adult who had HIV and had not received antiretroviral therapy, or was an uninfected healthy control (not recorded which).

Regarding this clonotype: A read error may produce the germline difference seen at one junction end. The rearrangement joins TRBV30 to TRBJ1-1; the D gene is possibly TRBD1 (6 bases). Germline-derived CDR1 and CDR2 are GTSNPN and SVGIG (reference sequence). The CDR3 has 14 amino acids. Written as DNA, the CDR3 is TGTGCCTGGATGAACAGGGCGATGAACACTGAAACTTTCTTT. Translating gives CAWMNRAMNTETFF.

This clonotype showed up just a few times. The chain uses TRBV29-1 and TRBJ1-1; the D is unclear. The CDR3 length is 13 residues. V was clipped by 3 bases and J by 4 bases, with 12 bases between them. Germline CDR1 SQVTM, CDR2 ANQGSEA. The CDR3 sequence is CSVEPVVVTEAFF. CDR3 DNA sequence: TGCAGCGTTGAGCCAGTGGTGGTCACTGAAGCTTTCTTT.

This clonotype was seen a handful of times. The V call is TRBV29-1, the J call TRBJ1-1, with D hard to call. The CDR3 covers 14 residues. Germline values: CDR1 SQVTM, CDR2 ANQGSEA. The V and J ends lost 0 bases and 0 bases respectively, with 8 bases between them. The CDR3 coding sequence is TGCAGCGTTGAAGAGGGAGCTATGAACACTGAAGCTTTCTTT. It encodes CSVEEGAMNTEAFF.

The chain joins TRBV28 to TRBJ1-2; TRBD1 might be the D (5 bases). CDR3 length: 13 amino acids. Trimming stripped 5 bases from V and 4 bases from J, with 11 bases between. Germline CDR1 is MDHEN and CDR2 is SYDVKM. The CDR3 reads CASSPGGSYGYTF. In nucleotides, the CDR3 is TGTGCCAGCAGTCCCGGGGGGAGCTATGGCTACACCTTC.

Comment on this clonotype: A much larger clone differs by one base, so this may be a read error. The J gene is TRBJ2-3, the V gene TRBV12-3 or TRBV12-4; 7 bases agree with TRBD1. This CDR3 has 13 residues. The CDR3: CPSRGIASDTQYF. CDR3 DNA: TGTCCCAGCAGGGGGATAGCCTCAGATACGCAGTATTTT.

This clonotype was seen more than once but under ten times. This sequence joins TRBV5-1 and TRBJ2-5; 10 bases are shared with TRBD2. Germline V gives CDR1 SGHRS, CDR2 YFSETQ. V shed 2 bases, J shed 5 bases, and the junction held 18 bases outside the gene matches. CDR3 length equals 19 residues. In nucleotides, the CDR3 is TGCGCCAGCAGCTTAAGTCTAGCGGGAGCCCTAAGCCCAGTGGAGACCCAGTACTTC. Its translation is CASSLSLAGALSPVETQYF. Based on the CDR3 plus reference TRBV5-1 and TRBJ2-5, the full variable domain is KAGVTQTPRYLIKTRGQQVTLSCSPISGHRSVSWYQQTPGQGLQFLFEYFSETQRNKGNFPGRFSGRQFSNSRSEMNVSTLELGDSALYLCASSLSLAGALSPVETQYFGPGTRLLVL.

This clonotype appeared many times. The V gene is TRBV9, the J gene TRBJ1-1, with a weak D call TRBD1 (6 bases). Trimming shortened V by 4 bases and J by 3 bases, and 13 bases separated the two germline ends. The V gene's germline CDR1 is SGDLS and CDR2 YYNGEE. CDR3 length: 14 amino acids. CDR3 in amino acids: CASSPNSGDTEAFF. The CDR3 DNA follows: TGTGCCAGCAGCCCTAATTCAGGGGACACTGAAGCTTTCTTT.

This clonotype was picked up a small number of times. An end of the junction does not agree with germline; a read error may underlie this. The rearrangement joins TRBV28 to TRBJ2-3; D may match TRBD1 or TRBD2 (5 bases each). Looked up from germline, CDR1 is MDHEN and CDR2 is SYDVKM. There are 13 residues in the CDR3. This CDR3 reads CASRKPGTVTGDF. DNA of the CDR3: TGTGCCAGCAGGAAGCCGGGGACCGTTACTGGGGATTTT.

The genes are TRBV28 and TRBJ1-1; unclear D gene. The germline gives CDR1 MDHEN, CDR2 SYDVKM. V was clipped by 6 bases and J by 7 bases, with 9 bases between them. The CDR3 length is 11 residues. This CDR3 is CASRSWGEAFF. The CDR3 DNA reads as TGTGCCAGCAGGTCATGGGGTGAAGCTTTCTTT.

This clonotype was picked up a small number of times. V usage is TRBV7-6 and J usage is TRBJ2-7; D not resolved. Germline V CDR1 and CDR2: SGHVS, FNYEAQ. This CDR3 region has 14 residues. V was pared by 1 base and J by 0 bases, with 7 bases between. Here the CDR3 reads CASSLGYSSYEQYF. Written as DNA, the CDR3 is TGTGCCAGCAGCTTAGGATACAGCTCCTACGAGCAGTACTTC.

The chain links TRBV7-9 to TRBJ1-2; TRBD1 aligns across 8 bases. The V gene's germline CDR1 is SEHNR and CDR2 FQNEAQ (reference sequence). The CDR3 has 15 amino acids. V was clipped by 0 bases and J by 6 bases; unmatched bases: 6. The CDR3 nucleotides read TGTGCCAGCAGCTTAGCAAGGACAGGGATCAATGGCTACACCTTC. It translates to CASSLARTGINGYTF.

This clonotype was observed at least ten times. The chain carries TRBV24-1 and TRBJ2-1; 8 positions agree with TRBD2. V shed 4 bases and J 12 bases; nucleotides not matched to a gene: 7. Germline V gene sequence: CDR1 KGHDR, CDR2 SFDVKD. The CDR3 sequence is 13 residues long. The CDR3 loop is CATSEGAGGRQFF. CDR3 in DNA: TGTGCCACCAGTGAAGGGGCGGGAGGCCGGCAGTTCTTC.

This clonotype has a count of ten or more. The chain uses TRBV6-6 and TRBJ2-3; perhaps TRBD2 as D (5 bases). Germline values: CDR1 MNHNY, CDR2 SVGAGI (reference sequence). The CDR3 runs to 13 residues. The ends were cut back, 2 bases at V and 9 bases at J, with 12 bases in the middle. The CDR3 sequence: CASSYAASPTQYF. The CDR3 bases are TGTGCCAGCAGTTACGCGGCTAGCCCCACGCAGTATTTT.

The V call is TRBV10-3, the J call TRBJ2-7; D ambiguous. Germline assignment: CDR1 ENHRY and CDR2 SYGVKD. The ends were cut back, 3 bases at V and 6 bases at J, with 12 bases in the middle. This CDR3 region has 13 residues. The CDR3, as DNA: TGTGCCATCAGTGACGGTCCAGCCTCCGAGCAGTACTTC. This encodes CAISDGPASEQYF.

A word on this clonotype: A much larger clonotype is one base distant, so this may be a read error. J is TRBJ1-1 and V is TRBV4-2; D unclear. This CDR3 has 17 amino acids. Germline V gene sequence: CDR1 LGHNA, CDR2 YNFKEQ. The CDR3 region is CVSSQDWPEEYPFEAFF. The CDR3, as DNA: TGTGTCAGCAGCCAAGATTGGCCGGAGGAATATCCTTTTGAAGCTTTCTTT.

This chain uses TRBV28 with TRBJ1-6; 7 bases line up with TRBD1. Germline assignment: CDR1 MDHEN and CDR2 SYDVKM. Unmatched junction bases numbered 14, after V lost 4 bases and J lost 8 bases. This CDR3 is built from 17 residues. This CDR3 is CASSSLALQGIYSPLHF. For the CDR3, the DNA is TGTGCCAGCAGTTCATTAGCTTTACAGGGGATCTATTCACCCCTCCACTTT.

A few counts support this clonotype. The CDR3 DNA sequence: TGTGCCAGCAGTTTAACTAGCGGGAGTATGTACGAGCAGTACTTC. Translating it yields CASSLTSGSMYEQYF. V is TRBV27 and J is TRBJ2-7; 11 bases map to TRBD2. CDR3 length equals 15 residues. From germline, CDR1 is MNHEY and CDR2 SMNVEV (reference sequence). Germline trimming cut 2 bases from V and 4 bases from J; bases unmatched to any gene: 4.

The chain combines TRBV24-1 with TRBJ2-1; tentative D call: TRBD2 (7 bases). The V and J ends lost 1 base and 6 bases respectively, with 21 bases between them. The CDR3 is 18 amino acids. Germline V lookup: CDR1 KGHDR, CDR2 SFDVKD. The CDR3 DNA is TGTGCCACCAGTGATTTAGGGGGGAGCGGGGTAGGGTCCAATGAGCAGTTCTTC. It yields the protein CATSDLGGSGVGSNEQFF.

DNA for the CDR3: TGTGCCAGCAGCCGTGGGACAGATCAAGCCTACGAGCAGTACTTC. It encodes CASSRGTDQAYEQYF. The chain joins TRBV3-1 to TRBJ2-7; 7 bases agree with TRBD1. V shed 4 bases and J 2 bases; nucleotides not matched to a gene: 8. This CDR3 has 15 residues. Germline V gene lookup returns CDR1 LGHDT and CDR2 YNNKEL (reference sequence).

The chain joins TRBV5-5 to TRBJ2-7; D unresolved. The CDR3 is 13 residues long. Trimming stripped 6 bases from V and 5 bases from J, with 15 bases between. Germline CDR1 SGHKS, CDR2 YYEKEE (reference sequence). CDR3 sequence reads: CASTYPPNNEQYF. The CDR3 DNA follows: TGTGCCAGCACTTATCCCCCGAATAACGAGCAGTACTTC.

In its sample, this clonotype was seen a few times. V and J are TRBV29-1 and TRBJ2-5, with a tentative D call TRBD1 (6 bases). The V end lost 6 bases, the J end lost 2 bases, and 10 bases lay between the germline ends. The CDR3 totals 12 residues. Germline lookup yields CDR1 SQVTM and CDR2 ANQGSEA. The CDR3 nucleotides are TGCAGCGTGCTGCAGGGGCAAGAGACCCAGTACTTC. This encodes CSVLQGQETQYF.

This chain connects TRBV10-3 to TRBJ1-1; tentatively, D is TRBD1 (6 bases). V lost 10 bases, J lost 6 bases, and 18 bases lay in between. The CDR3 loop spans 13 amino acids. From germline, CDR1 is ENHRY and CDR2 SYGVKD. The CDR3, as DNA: TGTGCCAGTTTTGATGGGGGGGCGTCTGAAGCTTTCTTT. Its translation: CASFDGGASEAFF.

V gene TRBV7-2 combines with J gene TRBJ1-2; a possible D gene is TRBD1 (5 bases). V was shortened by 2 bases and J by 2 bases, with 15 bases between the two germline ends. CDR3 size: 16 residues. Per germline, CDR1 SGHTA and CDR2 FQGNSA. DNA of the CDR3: TGTGCCAGCAGCTTAACGGCAGGGCTTGTCAACTATGGCTACACCTTC. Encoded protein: CASSLTAGLVNYGYTF.

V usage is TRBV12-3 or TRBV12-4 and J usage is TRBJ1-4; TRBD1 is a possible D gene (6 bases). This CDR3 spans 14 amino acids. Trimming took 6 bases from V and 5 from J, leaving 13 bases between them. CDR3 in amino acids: CASSLGGGNEKLFF. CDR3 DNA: TGTGCCAGCAGCCTAGGGGGGGGAAATGAAAAACTGTTTTTT.

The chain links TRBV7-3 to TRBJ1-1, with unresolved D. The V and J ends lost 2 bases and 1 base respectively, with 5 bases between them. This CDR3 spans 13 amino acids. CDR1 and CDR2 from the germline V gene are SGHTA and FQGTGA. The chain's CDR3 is CASSLRRNTEAFF. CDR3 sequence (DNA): TGTGCCAGCAGCTTACGGAGGAACACTGAAGCTTTCTTT.

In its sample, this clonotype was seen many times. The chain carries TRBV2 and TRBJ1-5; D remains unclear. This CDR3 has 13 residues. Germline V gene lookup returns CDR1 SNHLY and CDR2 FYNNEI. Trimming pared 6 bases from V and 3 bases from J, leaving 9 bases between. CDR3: CASRESPNQPQHF. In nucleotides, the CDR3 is TGTGCCAGCAGGGAAAGCCCCAATCAGCCCCAGCATTTT.

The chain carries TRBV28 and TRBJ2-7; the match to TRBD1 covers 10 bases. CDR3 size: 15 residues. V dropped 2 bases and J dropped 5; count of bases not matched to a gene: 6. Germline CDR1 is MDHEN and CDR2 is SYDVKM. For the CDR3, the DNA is TGTGCCAGCAGTTTAGGGGCGGACAGGGGGGACGAGCAGTACTTC. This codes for CASSLGADRGDEQYF.